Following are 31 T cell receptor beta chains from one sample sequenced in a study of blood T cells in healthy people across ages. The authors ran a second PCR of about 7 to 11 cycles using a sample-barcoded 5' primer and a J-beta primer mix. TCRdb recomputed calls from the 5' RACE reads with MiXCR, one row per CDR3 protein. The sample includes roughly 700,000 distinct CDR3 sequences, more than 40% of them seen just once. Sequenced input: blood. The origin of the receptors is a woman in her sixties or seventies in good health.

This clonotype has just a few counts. CDR3 sequence: CASSQDSPLAGGPNEQFF. CDR3 sequence (DNA): TGCGCCAGCAGCCAAGACTCCCCACTAGCGGGAGGGCCGAATGAGCAGTTCTTC. The chain joins TRBV4-3 to TRBJ2-1; 13 positions agree with TRBD2. Germline CDR1 and CDR2: LGHNA and YSLEER. J was trimmed by 7 bases and V by 0 bases; bases with no gene match: 9. The CDR3 length is 18 residues.

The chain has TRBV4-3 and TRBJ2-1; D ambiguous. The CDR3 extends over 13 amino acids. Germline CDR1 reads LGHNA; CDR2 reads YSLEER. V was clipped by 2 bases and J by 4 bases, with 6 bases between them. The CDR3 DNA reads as TGCGCCAGCAGCCAAACAAATTACAATGAGCAGTTCTTC. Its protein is CASSQTNYNEQFF.

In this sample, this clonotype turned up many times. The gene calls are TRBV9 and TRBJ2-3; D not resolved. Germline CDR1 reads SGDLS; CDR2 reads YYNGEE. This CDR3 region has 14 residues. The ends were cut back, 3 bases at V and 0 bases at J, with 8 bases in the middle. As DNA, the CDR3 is TGTGCCAGCAGCGCGCTGGAAAGCACAGATACGCAGTATTTT. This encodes CASSALESTDTQYF.

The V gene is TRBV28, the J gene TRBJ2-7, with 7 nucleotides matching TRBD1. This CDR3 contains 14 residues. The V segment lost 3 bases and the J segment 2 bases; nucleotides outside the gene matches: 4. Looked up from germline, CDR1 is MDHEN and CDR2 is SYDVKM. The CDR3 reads CASSFSDRAYEQYF. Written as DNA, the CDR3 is TGTGCCAGCAGTTTCAGCGACAGGGCCTACGAGCAGTACTTC.

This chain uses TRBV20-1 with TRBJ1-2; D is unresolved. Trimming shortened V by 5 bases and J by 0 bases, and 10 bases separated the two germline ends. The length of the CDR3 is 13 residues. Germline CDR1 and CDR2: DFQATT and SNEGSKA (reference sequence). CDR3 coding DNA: TGCAGTGCTTTTAGTAATACTAACTATGGCTACACCTTC. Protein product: CSAFSNTNYGYTF.

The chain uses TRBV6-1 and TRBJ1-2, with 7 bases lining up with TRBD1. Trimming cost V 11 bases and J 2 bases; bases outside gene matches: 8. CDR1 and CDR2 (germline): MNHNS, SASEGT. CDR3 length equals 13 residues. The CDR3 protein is CALLGTANYGYTF. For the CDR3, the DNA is TGTGCCCTCTTAGGGACAGCCAACTATGGCTACACCTTC.

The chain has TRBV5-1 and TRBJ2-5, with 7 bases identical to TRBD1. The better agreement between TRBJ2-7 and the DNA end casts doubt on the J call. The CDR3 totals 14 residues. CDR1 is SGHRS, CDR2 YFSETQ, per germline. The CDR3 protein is CASSLEGASYEQYF. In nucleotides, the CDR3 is TGCGCCAGCAGCTTGGAGGGGGCAAGTTACGAGCAGTACTTC.

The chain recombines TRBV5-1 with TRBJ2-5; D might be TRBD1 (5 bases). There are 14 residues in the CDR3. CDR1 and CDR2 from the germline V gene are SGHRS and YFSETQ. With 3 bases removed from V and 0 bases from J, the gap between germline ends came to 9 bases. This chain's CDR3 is CASSSRQYQETQYF. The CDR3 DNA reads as TGCGCCAGCAGCTCTAGACAGTACCAAGAGACCCAGTACTTC.

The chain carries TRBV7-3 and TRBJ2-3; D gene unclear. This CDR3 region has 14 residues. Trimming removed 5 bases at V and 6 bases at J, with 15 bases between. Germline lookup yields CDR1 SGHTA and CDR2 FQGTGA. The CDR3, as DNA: TGTGCCAGCAGCCTATACGGGCCCGCTGATACGCAGTATTTT. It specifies CASSLYGPADTQYF.

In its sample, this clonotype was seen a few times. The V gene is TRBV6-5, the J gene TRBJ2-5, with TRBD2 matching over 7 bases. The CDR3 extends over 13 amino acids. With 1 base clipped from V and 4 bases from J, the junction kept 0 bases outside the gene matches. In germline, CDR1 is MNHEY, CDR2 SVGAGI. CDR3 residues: CASSYWGGETQYF. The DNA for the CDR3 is TGTGCCAGCAGTTACTGGGGGGGAGAGACCCAGTACTTC.

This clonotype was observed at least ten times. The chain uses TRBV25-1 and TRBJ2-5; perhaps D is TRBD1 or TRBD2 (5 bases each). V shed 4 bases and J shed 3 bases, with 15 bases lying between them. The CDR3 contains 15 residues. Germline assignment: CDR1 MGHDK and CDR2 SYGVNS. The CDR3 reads CASSGKGPRKETQYF. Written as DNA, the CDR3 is TGTGCCAGCAGTGGAAAGGGACCGAGGAAAGAGACCCAGTACTTC.

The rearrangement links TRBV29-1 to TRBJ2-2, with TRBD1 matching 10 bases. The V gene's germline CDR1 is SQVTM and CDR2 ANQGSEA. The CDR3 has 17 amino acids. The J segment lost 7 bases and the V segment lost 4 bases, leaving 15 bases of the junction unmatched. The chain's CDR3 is CSVVGTGASGANGELFF. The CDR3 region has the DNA TGCAGCGTTGTAGGGACAGGGGCGTCGGGGGCTAACGGGGAGCTGTTTTTT.

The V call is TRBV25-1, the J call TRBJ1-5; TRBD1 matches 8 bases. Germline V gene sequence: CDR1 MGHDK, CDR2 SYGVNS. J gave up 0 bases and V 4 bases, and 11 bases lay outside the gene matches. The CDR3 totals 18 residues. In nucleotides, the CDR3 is TGTGCCAGCAGTGGCGAGGTGGGGACAGGATATAGCAATCAGCCCCAGCATTTT. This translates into CASSGEVGTGYSNQPQHF.

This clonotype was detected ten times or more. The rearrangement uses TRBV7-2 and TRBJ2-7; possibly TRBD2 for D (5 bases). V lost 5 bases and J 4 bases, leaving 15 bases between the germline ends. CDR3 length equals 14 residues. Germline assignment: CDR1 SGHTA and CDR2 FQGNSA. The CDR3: CASSPSRSLYEQYF. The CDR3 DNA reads TGTGCCAGCAGCCCTAGCAGGTCGTTGTACGAGCAGTACTTC.

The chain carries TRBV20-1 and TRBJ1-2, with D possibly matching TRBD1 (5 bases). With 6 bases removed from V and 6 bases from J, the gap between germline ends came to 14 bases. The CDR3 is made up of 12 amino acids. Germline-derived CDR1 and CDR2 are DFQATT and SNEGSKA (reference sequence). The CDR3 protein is CSAPRQTNGYTF. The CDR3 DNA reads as TGCAGTGCACCTAGACAGACCAATGGCTACACCTTC.

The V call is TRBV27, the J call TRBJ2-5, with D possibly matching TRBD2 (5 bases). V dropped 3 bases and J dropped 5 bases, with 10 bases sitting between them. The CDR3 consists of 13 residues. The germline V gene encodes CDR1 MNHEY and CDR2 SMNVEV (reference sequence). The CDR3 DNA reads TGTGCCAGCAGTTTTTTCCGCGGGGAGACCCAGTACTTC. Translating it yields CASSFFRGETQYF.

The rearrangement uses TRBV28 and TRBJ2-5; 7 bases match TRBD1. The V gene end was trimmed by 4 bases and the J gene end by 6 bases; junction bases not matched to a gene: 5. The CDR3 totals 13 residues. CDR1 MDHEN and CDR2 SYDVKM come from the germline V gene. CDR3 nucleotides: TGTGCCAGCAGTTGGGACAGACGGAAGACCCAGTACTTC. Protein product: CASSWDRRKTQYF.

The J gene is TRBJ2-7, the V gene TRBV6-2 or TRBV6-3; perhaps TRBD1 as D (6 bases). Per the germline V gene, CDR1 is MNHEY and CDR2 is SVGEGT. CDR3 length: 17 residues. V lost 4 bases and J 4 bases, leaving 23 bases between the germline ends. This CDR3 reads CASSFPQGVGLGYEQYF. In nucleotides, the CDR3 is TGTGCCAGCAGTTTTCCACAGGGTGTCGGCCTCGGATACGAGCAGTACTTC.

The CDR3 sequence: CASSQVLSDFYNEQYF. Here the CDR3 DNA reads TGTGCCAGCAGCCAAGTTCTTTCGGACTTTTACAATGAGCAGTACTTC. V is TRBV3-1 and J is TRBJ2-7, with D perhaps TRBD2 (5 bases). V was clipped by 1 base and J by 7 bases, with 20 bases between them. The V gene's germline CDR1 is LGHDT and CDR2 YNNKEL (reference sequence). This CDR3 spans 16 amino acids.

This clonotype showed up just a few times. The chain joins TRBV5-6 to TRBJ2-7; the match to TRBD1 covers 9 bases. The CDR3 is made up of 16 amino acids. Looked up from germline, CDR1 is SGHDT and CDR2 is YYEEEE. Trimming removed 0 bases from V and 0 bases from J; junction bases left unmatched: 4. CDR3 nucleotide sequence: TGTGCCAGCAGCTTGGCCGGGACAGGGATCTCCTACGAGCAGTACTTC. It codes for CASSLAGTGISYEQYF.

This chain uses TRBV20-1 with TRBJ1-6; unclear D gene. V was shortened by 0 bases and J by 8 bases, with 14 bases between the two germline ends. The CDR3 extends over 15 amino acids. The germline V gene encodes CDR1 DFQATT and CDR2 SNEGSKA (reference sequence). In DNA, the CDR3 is TGCAGTGCTAGAGAGCCGCGAGTTCCGGATTCACCCCTCCACTTT. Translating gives CSAREPRVPDSPLHF.

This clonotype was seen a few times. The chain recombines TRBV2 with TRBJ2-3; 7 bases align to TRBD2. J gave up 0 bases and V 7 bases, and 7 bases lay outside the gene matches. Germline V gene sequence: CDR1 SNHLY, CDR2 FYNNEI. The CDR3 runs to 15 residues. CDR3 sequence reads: CASTGASGSTDTQYF. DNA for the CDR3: TGTGCCAGCACTGGAGCTAGCGGTAGCACAGATACGCAGTATTTT.

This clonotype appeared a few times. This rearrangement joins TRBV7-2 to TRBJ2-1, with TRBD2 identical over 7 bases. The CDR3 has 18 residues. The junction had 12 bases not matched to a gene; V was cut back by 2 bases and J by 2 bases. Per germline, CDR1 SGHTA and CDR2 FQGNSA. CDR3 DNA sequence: TGTGCCAGCAGCTTAAGCGTTGTAAGGCTAGCGGCCTACAATGAGCAGTTCTTC. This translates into CASSLSVVRLAAYNEQFF.

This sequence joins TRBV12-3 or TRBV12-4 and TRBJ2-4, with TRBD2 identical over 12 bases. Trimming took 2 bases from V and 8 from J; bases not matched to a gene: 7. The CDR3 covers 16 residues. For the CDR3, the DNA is TGTGCCAGCAGTTTACTAGCGGGAGGGCCCGGTTACATTCAGTACTTC. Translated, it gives CASSLLAGGPGYIQYF.

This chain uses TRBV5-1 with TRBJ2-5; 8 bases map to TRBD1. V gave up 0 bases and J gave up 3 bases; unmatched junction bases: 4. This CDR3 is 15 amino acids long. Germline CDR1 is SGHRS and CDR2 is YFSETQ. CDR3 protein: CASSLVRGLKETQYF. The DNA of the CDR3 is TGCGCCAGCAGCTTGGTCAGGGGGCTAAAAGAGACCCAGTACTTC.

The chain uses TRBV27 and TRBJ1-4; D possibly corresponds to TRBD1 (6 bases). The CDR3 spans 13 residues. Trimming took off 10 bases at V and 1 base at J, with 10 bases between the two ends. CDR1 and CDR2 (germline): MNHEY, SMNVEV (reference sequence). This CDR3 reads CAITGLTNEKLFF. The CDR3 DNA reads TGTGCCATCACAGGGTTAACTAATGAAAAACTGTTTTTT.

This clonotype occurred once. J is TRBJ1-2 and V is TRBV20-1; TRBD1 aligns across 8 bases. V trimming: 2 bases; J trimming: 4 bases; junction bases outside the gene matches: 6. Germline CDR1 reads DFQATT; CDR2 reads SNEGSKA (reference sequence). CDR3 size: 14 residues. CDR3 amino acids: CSARPGQGFYGYTF. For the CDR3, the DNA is TGCAGTGCTAGACCCGGACAGGGCTTCTATGGCTACACCTTC.

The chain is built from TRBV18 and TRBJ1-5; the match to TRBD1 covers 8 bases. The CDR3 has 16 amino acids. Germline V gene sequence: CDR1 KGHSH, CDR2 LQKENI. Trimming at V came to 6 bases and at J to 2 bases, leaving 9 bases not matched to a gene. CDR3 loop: CASSEQGAVGNQPQHF. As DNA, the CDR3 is TGTGCCAGCTCGGAGCAGGGGGCGGTTGGCAATCAGCCCCAGCATTTT.

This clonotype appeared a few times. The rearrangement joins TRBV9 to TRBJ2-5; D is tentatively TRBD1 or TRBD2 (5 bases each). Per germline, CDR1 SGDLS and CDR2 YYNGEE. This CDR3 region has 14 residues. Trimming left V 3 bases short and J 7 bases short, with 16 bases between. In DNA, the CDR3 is TGTGCCAGCAGCGCAAACCGGGACCGGGGGACCCAGTACTTC. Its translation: CASSANRDRGTQYF. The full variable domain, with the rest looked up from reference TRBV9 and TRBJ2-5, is DSGVTQTPKHLITATGQRVTLRCSPRSGDLSVYWYQQSLDQGLQFLIQYYNGEERAKGNILERFSAQQFPDLHSELNLSSLELGDSALYFCASSANRDRGTQYFGPGTRLLVL.

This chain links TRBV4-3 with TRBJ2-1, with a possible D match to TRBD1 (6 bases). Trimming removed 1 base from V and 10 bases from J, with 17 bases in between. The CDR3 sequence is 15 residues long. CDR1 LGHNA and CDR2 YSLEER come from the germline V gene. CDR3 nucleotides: TGCGCCAGCAGCCAAGTCAGCGGCAGGGGCTCGGAGCAGTTCTTC. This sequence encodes CASSQVSGRGSEQFF.

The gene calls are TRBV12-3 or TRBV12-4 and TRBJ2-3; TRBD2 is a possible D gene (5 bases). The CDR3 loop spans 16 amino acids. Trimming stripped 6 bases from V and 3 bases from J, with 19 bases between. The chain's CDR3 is CASRASSGTRTDTQYF. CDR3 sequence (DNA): TGTGCCAGCAGGGCTAGCAGCGGAACTAGAACAGATACGCAGTATTTT.